These 6 T cell receptor beta chains were sequenced from one sample in a study of blood T cell repertoires in COVID-19. Data came from immunoSEQ multiplex PCR; TCRdb stores just in-frame clones and leaves some out. The sample lists around 30,000 clones, roughly 94% seen once, with 2% to 2.5% in the top ten. Sequencing used peripheral blood. These TCRs come from a man aged 45-65 years with active COVID-19.

V is TRBV5-1 and J is TRBJ2-2, with a possible D match to TRBD1 (6 bases). Germline V CDR1 and CDR2: SGHRS, YFSETQ. Trimming took off 3 bases at V and 5 bases at J, with 11 bases between the two ends. The CDR3 length is 14 residues. CDR3 sequence reads: CASSSLGQTGELFF. CDR3 nucleotides: TGCGCCAGCAGCTCGCTCGGACAGACCGGGGAGCTGTTTTTT. Full variable domain (outside the CDR3, taken from reference TRBV5-1 and TRBJ2-2): KAGVTQTPRYLIKTRGQQVTLSCSPISGHRSVSWYQQTPGQGLQFLFEYFSETQRNKGNFPGRFSGRQFSNSRSEMNVSTLELGDSALYLCASSSLGQTGELFFGEGSRLTVL.

The genes are TRBV9 and TRBJ2-3; 10 bases map to TRBD2. The ends lost 3 bases at V and 4 bases at J; junction bases unmatched: 14. Germline CDR1 reads SGDLS; CDR2 reads YYNGEE. This CDR3 region has 18 residues. CDR3: CASSAGAPSGGAPDTQYF. The CDR3 DNA is TGTGCCAGCAGCGCTGGGGCCCCCAGCGGGGGGGCCCCAGATACGCAGTATTTT.

This clone has a single count. V is TRBV5-1 and J is TRBJ2-5; 11 bases line up with TRBD2. This CDR3 spans 16 amino acids. From germline, CDR1 is SGHRS and CDR2 YFSETQ. V lost 0 bases and J lost 1; bases outside the gene matches: 2. CDR3 DNA: TGCGCCAGCAGCTTGGGCCTAGCGGGGGGCCAAGAGACCCAGTACTTC. Translating it yields CASSLGLAGGQETQYF.

This clone appeared once. The rearrangement links TRBV7-2 to TRBJ2-7; D ambiguous. CDR3 length equals 12 residues. The germline V gene encodes CDR1 SGHTA and CDR2 FQGNSA. V shed 3 bases and J shed 0 bases, with 3 bases lying between them. The CDR3 coding sequence is TGTGCCAGCAGCTTGAGCTCCTACGAGCAGTACTTC. It codes for CASSLSSYEQYF.

In nucleotides, the CDR3 is TGTGCCAGCAGCTTCCAATCAGGCCAAGAGACCCAGTACTTC. Protein: CASSFQSGQETQYF. This chain joins TRBV7-2 and TRBJ2-5, with D unresolved. Germline CDR1 and CDR2: SGHTA and FQGNSA. The CDR3 extends over 14 amino acids. V was clipped by 3 bases and J by 1 base, with 9 bases between them.

CDR3 in amino acids: CASSGGGTGELFF. The CDR3 nucleotides read TGCGCCAGCAGCGGGGGGGGCACCGGGGAGCTGTTTTTT. This chain connects TRBV10-1 to TRBJ2-2, with 8 bases identical to TRBD2. The length of the CDR3 is 13 residues. Germline values: CDR1 WNHNN, CDR2 SYGVQD (reference sequence). V shed 6 bases, J shed 4 bases, and the junction held 1 base outside the gene matches.